One sample yielded the 2 T cell receptor beta chains listed below, sequenced in a study of shared clonotypes between healthy human individuals. Assay used: immunoSEQ multiplex PCR; TCRdb lists only in-frame clones, some missing. In the table there are 2,500,000 or so clones, around nine tenths of which are singletons. The sample consisted of naive CD4+ T cells sorted from blood. The subset denotes: CD45RA+ positively selected. The source is a man aged 18 to 29 in good health.

This sequence joins TRBV29-1 and TRBJ1-4; D not resolved. The CDR3 consists of 13 residues. With 3 bases removed from V and 4 bases from J, the gap between germline ends came to 9 bases. The V gene's germline CDR1 is SQVTM and CDR2 ANQGSEA. Here the CDR3 DNA reads TGCAGCGTTGAGGAGGGAAGTAATGAAAAACTGTTTTTT. This gives the protein CSVEEGSNEKLFF.

This chain connects TRBV6-6 to TRBJ1-2; D uncertain. CDR3 length equals 13 residues. Looked up from germline, CDR1 is MNHNY and CDR2 is SVGAGI (reference sequence). With 0 bases removed from V and 7 bases from J, the gap between germline ends came to 9 bases. CDR3 loop: CASSYSPLSGYTF. The CDR3 DNA is TGTGCCAGCAGTTACTCGCCCTTGAGTGGCTACACCTTC.